This T cell receptor beta chain stems from a study of blood T cell repertoires in COVID-19. On the study more broadly: Specimens from acute and convalescent COVID-19 originated in the United States, Italy and Spain.

Germline CDR1 is LNHDA and CDR2 is SQIVND (reference sequence). This CDR3 has 16 residues. Germline trimming cut 1 base from V and 1 base from J; bases unmatched to any gene: 1. Original methodology: Cell counts per sample came from amplifying reference gene primers. Sequencing used immunoSEQ multiplex PCR; TCRdb keeps in-frame clones, though not all of them. The D gene and trimming were derived from the DNA, and the V and J assignments and clone size from that table. The data hold around 70,000 clones, with about 80% observed a single time. The material sequenced was peripheral blood. The chain couples TRBV19 to TRBJ2-3; TRBD2 matches 11 bases. This receptor was identified in a man between 65 and 85 years old who had recovered from COVID-19. CDR3 protein: CASSIALAGGTDTQYF. CDR3 DNA sequence: TGTGCCAGTAGTATAGCACTAGCGGGGGGCACAGATACGCAGTATTTT. Complete variable domain (other parts from reference TRBV19 and TRBJ2-3): DGGITQSPKYLFRKEGQNVTLSCEQNLNHDAMYWYRQDPGQGLRLIYYSQIVNDFQKGDIAEGYSVSREKKESFPLTVTSAQKNPTAFYLCASSIALAGGTDTQYFGPGTRLTVL.